One and the same sample provided the 26 T cell receptor beta chains below, sequenced in a study of blood T cell repertoires in COVID-19. Sequencing used immunoSEQ multiplex PCR; TCRdb keeps in-frame clones, though not all of them. The table includes about 330,000 clones, roughly 90% detected once. The sequencing sample was made of peripheral blood. The origin of the receptors is a man aged 18 to 30 who had recovered from COVID-19.

This clone was seen a few times. The rearrangement uses TRBV5-1 and TRBJ2-7; a weak D match, TRBD2 (5 bases). The length of the CDR3 is 13 residues. The germline V gene encodes CDR1 SGHRS and CDR2 YFSETQ. Trimming removed 2 bases from V and 3 bases from J, with 9 bases in between. CDR3 loop: CASSFGLSYEQYF. The CDR3 DNA reads TGCGCCAGCAGCTTCGGACTGAGCTACGAGCAGTACTTC.

The chain has TRBV6-4 and TRBJ2-3, with D maybe TRBD2 (5 bases). Germline assignment: CDR1 MRHNA and CDR2 SNTAGT. The V end lost 4 bases, the J end lost 2 bases, and 22 bases lay between the germline ends. This CDR3 has 18 residues. CDR3 coding DNA: TGTGCCAGCAGTGCCCCAATCGTTATTCGGGGATTCACAGATACGCAGTATTTT. Translated: CASSAPIVIRGFTDTQYF.

The chain uses TRBV7-3 and TRBJ2-3; 16 bases are a match to TRBD2. This CDR3 is 18 amino acids long. V was pared by 5 bases and J by 2 bases, with 7 bases of the junction left unmatched. The germline gives CDR1 SGHTA, CDR2 FQGTGA. The DNA for the CDR3 is TGTGCCAGCAGCGTGGGGACTAGCGGGGGGGCCCCCACAGATACGCAGTATTTT. It codes for CASSVGTSGGAPTDTQYF.

V is TRBV7-9 and J is TRBJ2-1, with 8 bases aligning to TRBD2. Germline trimming cut 5 bases from V and 3 bases from J; bases unmatched to any gene: 15. CDR1 and CDR2 (germline): SEHNR, FQNEAQ (reference sequence). The CDR3 is 18 residues long. The CDR3: CASSIRGGAGVFYNEQFF. The CDR3 nucleotides are TGTGCCAGCAGCATTAGGGGGGGAGCGGGAGTTTTCTACAATGAGCAGTTCTTC.

J is TRBJ1-4 and V is TRBV6-5; TRBD1 might be the D (5 bases). Trimming took off 2 bases at V and 10 bases at J, with 14 bases between the two ends. The CDR3 covers 14 residues. Per germline, CDR1 MNHEY and CDR2 SVGAGI. The CDR3 loop reads CASSYAAPRGKLFF. In DNA form, the CDR3 reads TGTGCCAGCAGTTACGCGGCACCTAGGGGAAAACTGTTTTTT.

This clone was recorded many times. The chain employs TRBV6-1 and TRBJ1-3; no clear D. Germline lookup yields CDR1 MNHNS and CDR2 SASEGT. V shed 2 bases and J shed 4 bases, with 12 bases lying between them. This CDR3 region has 15 residues. In DNA, the CDR3 is TGTGCCAGCAGTGAACTAGGGAGCGGGGGAAACACCATATATTTT. Translating gives CASSELGSGGNTIYF.

The chain has TRBV4-1 and TRBJ2-1, with 8 nucleotides matching TRBD2. With V trimmed by 3 bases and J by 2 bases, 9 bases remained unmatched. In germline, CDR1 is MGHRA, CDR2 YSYEKL. The CDR3 runs to 17 residues. The CDR3 loop reads CASSHPPSGSPYNEQFF. CDR3 nucleotides: TGCGCCAGCAGCCACCCCCCGAGCGGGAGCCCCTACAATGAGCAGTTCTTC.

The chain couples TRBV7-9 to TRBJ2-2, with 8 bases identical to TRBD1. The CDR3 runs to 15 residues. The germline gives CDR1 SEHNR, CDR2 FQNEAQ (reference sequence). The V gene end was trimmed by 5 bases and the J gene end by 0 bases; junction bases not matched to a gene: 2. DNA of the CDR3: TGTGCCAGCAGCCAGACAGGGGCGAACACCGGGGAGCTGTTTTTT. This sequence encodes CASSQTGANTGELFF.

V gene TRBV6-5 combines with J gene TRBJ1-1; 7 bases are a match to TRBD1. Germline values: CDR1 MNHEY, CDR2 SVGAGI. The CDR3 is made up of 14 amino acids. V lost 5 bases, J lost 2 bases, and 5 bases stayed unmatched. Written as DNA, the CDR3 is TGTGCCAGCAGTCGGAGACAGGGCAACACTGAAGCTTTCTTT. Its translation: CASSRRQGNTEAFF.

This chain connects TRBV28 to TRBJ1-2; D uncertain. In germline, CDR1 is MDHEN, CDR2 SYDVKM. The CDR3 length is 12 residues. Trimming removed 7 bases from V and 7 bases from J, with 13 bases in between. The CDR3 nucleotides read TGTGCCAGCACCCGCTGGGCGGGTGGCTACACCTTC. Its protein is CASTRWAGGYTF.

The chain uses TRBV5-1 and TRBJ2-3, with 9 bases fitting TRBD1. The CDR3 runs to 16 residues. Germline V gives CDR1 SGHRS, CDR2 YFSETQ. V shed 0 bases, J shed 0 bases, and the junction held 2 bases outside the gene matches. DNA for the CDR3: TGCGCCAGCAGCTTGGAAGGGACAGGGAGCACAGATACGCAGTATTTT. Translating it yields CASSLEGTGSTDTQYF.

The rearrangement joins TRBV30 to TRBJ1-5; D gene uncertain. The CDR3 is made up of 15 amino acids. The germline gives CDR1 GTSNPN, CDR2 SVGIG (reference sequence). V was shortened by 2 bases and J by 3 bases, with 14 bases between the two germline ends. The CDR3 sequence: CAWSPQTSLNQPQHF. The DNA for the CDR3 is TGTGCCTGGAGTCCACAGACAAGCCTCAATCAGCCCCAGCATTTT.

This chain links TRBV6-6 with TRBJ1-6, with TRBD1 identical over 7 bases. CDR1 and CDR2 from the germline V gene are MNHNY and SVGAGI (reference sequence). The length of the CDR3 is 16 residues. Unmatched junction bases numbered 10, after V lost 6 bases and J lost 5 bases. The chain's CDR3 is CASRDLQGVDNSPLHF. The CDR3 nucleotides read TGTGCCAGCAGAGATCTTCAGGGGGTAGATAATTCACCCCTCCACTTT.

The V and J genes are TRBV7-2 and TRBJ2-7; 7 bases fit TRBD1. The length of the CDR3 is 14 residues. Germline V gene lookup returns CDR1 SGHTA and CDR2 FQGNSA. V lost 2 bases, J lost 3 bases, and 4 bases stayed unmatched. The CDR3 DNA is TGTGCCAGCAGCTTATTGCGACAGGGCTACGAGCAGTACTTC. As protein: CASSLLRQGYEQYF.

This clone was seen a single time. CDR3 nucleotide sequence: TGTGCCAGCAGCTACGGCCCCCCGAGACAGGCCGACTCTGGAAACACCATATATTTT. Its protein product is CASSYGPPRQADSGNTIYF. V usage is TRBV5-4 and J usage is TRBJ1-3; D possibly corresponds to TRBD1 (6 bases). Trimming took off 3 bases at V and 0 bases at J, with 22 bases between the two ends. The CDR3 is made up of 19 amino acids. Germline V gene lookup returns CDR1 SGHNT and CDR2 YYREEE (reference sequence).

The J gene is TRBJ1-4, the V gene TRBV19; D not certain. The CDR3 sequence is 14 residues long. V lost 6 bases to trimming and J lost 5 bases, with 13 bases between them. Germline loops: CDR1 LNHDA, CDR2 SQIVND (reference sequence). CDR3: CASSRGSANEKLFF. In DNA, the CDR3 is TGTGCCAGTAGCCGAGGCAGCGCCAATGAAAAACTGTTTTTT.

This clone was recorded only once. The chain carries TRBV28 and TRBJ1-6; D unclear. This CDR3 is built from 13 residues. Germline assignment: CDR1 MDHEN and CDR2 SYDVKM. V was cut by 1 base and J by 7 bases, with 5 bases left in between. This CDR3 reads CASSLLQNSPLHF. The CDR3 nucleotides read TGTGCCAGCAGTTTATTGCAGAATTCACCCCTCCACTTT.

The table lists this clone with a few counts. J is TRBJ2-7 and V is TRBV19; the match to TRBD2 covers 8 bases. Germline CDR1 reads LNHDA; CDR2 reads SQIVND (reference sequence). CDR3 length: 15 residues. With 7 bases clipped from V and 4 bases from J, the junction kept 12 bases outside the gene matches. The CDR3 loop is CASIMTGTRGYEQYF. The CDR3 DNA reads TGTGCCAGTATTATGACTGGGACTAGGGGTTACGAGCAGTACTTC.

The chain is built from TRBV7-6 and TRBJ2-2; TRBD2 agrees at 13 bases. Germline assignment: CDR1 SGHVS and CDR2 FNYEAQ. V was clipped by 5 bases and J by 3 bases; unmatched bases: 3. This CDR3 is 16 amino acids long. CDR3 protein: CASSPGLAGDTGELFF. The CDR3 DNA follows: TGTGCCAGCAGCCCCGGACTAGCGGGGGACACCGGGGAGCTGTTTTTT. Together with reference TRBV7-6 and TRBJ2-2, the CDR3 gives the full variable domain: GAGVSQSPRYKVTKRGQDVALRCDPISGHVSLYWYRQALGQGPEFLTYFNYEAQQDKSGLPNDRFSAERPEGSISTLTIQRTEQRDSAMYRCASSPGLAGDTGELFFGEGSRLTVL.

V gene TRBV3-1 (or the pseudogene TRBV3-2) combines with J gene TRBJ2-5; 7 nucleotides agree with TRBD2. CDR3 length: 14 residues. Per germline, CDR1 LGHDT and CDR2 YNNKEL (reference sequence). After removal of 4 bases from V and 1 base from J, the junction contained 3 bases not matched to a gene. CDR3 region: CASSPREAQETQYF. As DNA, the CDR3 is TGTGCCAGCAGCCCTCGGGAGGCCCAAGAGACCCAGTACTTC.

Of note for this clone: Distinct nucleotide sequences in the sample also encode this CDR3. The chain joins TRBV10-1 to TRBJ2-3; a possible D gene is TRBD2 (5 bases). In germline, CDR1 is WNHNN, CDR2 SYGVQD (reference sequence). This CDR3 region has 13 residues. Trimming shortened V by 3 bases and J by 1 base, and 5 bases separated the two germline ends. The CDR3 nucleotides are TGCGCCAGCAGTGAAGCGGGCACAGATACGCAGTATTTT. Protein product: CASSEAGTDTQYF.

The V gene is TRBV5-4, the J gene TRBJ2-4, with D perhaps TRBD2 (6 bases). This CDR3 is built from 14 residues. Trimming pared 1 base from V and 5 bases from J, leaving 10 bases between. Germline values: CDR1 SGHNT, CDR2 YYREEE (reference sequence). The CDR3 sequence: CASSLRGTENIQYF. Written as DNA, the CDR3 is TGTGCCAGCAGCTTGCGGGGGACCGAAAACATTCAGTACTTC.

This clone was found a few times. In the same sample, other DNA sequences code for this CDR3. The chain carries TRBV6-5 and TRBJ1-1; D is unclear. This CDR3 is built from 11 residues. The V gene's germline CDR1 is MNHEY and CDR2 SVGAGI. V was shortened by 5 bases and J by 4 bases, with 5 bases between the two germline ends. DNA for the CDR3: TGTGCCAGCAGTCCGGGCACTGAAGCTTTCTTT. Translation: CASSPGTEAFF.

This rearrangement joins TRBV5-1 to TRBJ1-1; no clear D gene. Germline V lookup: CDR1 SGHRS, CDR2 YFSETQ. This CDR3 region has 14 residues. Trimming took 2 bases from V and 5 from J, leaving 13 bases between them. The CDR3 DNA is TGCGCCAGCAGCTTTGCGGCCCAAAATACTGAAGCTTTCTTT. Translating gives CASSFAAQNTEAFF.

The CDR3 nucleotides are TGCAGTGCTAGCGTTTTAGGGGTCGGGTATTTT. Its translation: CSASVLGVGYF. The chain recombines TRBV20-1 with TRBJ2-3, with D perhaps TRBD1 (5 bases). V was cut by 3 bases and J by 14 bases, with 15 bases left in between. The CDR3 runs 11 residues. Germline values: CDR1 DFQATT, CDR2 SNEGSKA (reference sequence).

The chain has TRBV23-1 and TRBJ1-5; D perhaps matches TRBD1 (6 bases). Being an ORF, TRBV23-1 has a function that is uncertain. V was pared by 3 bases and J by 2 bases, with 20 bases between. The CDR3 loop spans 18 amino acids. In DNA form, the CDR3 reads TGCGCCAGCAGTCACAGGGACACTCTGAACCGGGGCAATCAGCCCCAGCATTTT. Amino acids: CASSHRDTLNRGNQPQHF.